This entry is about one TCR beta chain. This sample is part of a study of T cell changes during pregnancy in multiple sclerosis. With V trimmed by 3 bases and J by 5 bases, 5 bases remained unmatched. Germline V gene sequence: CDR1 SGHTA, CDR2 FQGNSA. CDR3 length: 14 amino acids. Measured with immunoSEQ multiplex PCR; TCRdb has only the in-frame clones, and not every one. The data hold some 68,000 clones, with just over 90% observed a single time. V usage is TRBV7-2 and J usage is TRBJ2-7; 9 bases are shared with TRBD2. The origin of this receptor is a female donor with multiple sclerosis, enrolled in a pregnancy study. The input for sequencing was peripheral blood, taken in the second trimester of pregnancy. As DNA, the CDR3 is TGTGCCAGCAGCTTTGGGACTAGCTTCAACGAGCAGTACTTC. Translated: CASSFGTSFNEQYF.